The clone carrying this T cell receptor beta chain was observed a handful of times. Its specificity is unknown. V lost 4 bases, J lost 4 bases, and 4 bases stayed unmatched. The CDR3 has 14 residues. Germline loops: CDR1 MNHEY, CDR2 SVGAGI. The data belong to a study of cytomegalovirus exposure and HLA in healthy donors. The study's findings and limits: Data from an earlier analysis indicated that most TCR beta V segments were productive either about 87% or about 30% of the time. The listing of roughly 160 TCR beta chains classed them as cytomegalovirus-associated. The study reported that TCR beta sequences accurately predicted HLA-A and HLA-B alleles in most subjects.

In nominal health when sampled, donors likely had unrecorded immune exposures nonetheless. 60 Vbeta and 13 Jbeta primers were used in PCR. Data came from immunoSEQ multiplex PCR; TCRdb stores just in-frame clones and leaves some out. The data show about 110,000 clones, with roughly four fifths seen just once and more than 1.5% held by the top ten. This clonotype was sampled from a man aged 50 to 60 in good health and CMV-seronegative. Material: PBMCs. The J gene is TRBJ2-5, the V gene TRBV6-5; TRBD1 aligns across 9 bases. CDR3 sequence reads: CASSSLDRGETQYF. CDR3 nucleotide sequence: TGTGCCAGCAGTTCATTGGACAGGGGAGAGACCCAGTACTTC.